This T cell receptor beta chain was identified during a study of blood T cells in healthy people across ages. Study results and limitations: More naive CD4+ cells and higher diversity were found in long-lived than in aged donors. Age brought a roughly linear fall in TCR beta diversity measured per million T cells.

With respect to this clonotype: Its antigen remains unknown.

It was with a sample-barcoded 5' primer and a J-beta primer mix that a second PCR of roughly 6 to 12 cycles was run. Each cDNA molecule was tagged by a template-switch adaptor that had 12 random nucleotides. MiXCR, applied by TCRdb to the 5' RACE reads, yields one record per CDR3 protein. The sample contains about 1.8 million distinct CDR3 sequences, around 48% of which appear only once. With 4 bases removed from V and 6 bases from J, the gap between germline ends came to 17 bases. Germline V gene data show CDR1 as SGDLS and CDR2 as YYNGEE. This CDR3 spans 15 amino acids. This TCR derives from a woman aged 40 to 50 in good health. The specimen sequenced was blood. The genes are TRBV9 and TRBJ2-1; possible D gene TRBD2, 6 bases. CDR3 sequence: CASSPWDSGGNEQFF. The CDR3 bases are TGTGCCAGCAGCCCCTGGGACTCAGGAGGCAATGAGCAGTTCTTC.